These 24 T cell receptor beta chains originate from one sample sequenced in a study of tumor-infiltrating lymphocytes in primary liver carcinoma. In addition to blood RNA drawn from unsorted whole blood, germline DNA was extracted. TCR beta cDNA was reverse-transcribed from 500 to 550 ng of total RNA. The reaction used a constant-region primer and ProtoScript II reverse transcriptase. Slightly modified ARM-PCR, run as three nested multiplex PCR rounds, produced the TCR beta libraries. Amplification in the first two PCR rounds was performed using TRBV1-TRBV30 forward primers and a C-beta reverse primer for around 11 cycles each. MiXCR, applied by TCRdb to the multiplex PCR reads, yields one record per CDR3 protein. The data hold some 180,000 distinct CDR3 sequences, with about 60% observed a single time. Sequenced material: peripheral blood. The receptors originated from a man aged 35-49 years with primary liver carcinoma and hepatitis B virus infection.

A word on this clonotype: Mismatch with germline at one junction end may stem from a read error. This sequence joins TRBV24-1 and TRBJ2-7; a possible D gene is TRBD1 (6 bases). Germline CDR1 and CDR2: KGHDR and SFDVKD. CDR3 length: 15 amino acids. The DNA of the CDR3 is TGTGCCACCAGCGATTCACAACAGGGAACCGACGAGCAGTACTTC. As protein: CATSDSQQGTDEQYF.

As for this clonotype: Because the CDR3 is missing its conserved closing phenylalanine or tryptophan, this is likely a read error. The rearrangement links TRBV11-2 to TRBJ2-5; D uncertain. The CDR3 sequence is 14 residues long. Germline V gene sequence: CDR1 SGHAT, CDR2 FQNNGV. V gave up 1 base and J gave up 4 bases, with 10 bases separating them. The CDR3 loop is CASSLVWAAETQYS. Here the CDR3 DNA reads TGTGCCAGCAGCTTAGTTTGGGCAGCAGAGACCCAGTACTCC.

The chain has TRBV12-3 or TRBV12-4 and TRBJ1-5; 9 nucleotides line up with TRBD1. With V trimmed by 8 bases and J by 5 bases, 7 bases remained unmatched. The CDR3 has 14 residues. The CDR3 loop is CASCYRDRDQPQHF. CDR3 DNA: TGTGCCAGCTGCTACCGGGACAGGGATCAGCCCCAGCATTTT.

To note about this clonotype: It may be a read error: a sequence one base away is much more abundant. This rearrangement joins TRBV6-1 to TRBJ2-1; the D is unclear. The length of the CDR3 is 18 residues. The germline V gene encodes CDR1 MNHNS and CDR2 SASEGT. Between the trimmed V and J ends, which lost 4 bases and 3 bases, there was a span of 22 bases. CDR3 nucleotide sequence: TGTGCCAGCAGTGCCCACGTGTCTACTTCGCCGAACTACAATGAGCAGTTCTTC. Translated, it gives CASSAHVSTSPNYNEQFF.

The V and J genes are TRBV6-1 and TRBJ2-5; D call uncertain. The CDR3 is made up of 15 amino acids. Germline V gene sequence: CDR1 MNHNS, CDR2 SASEGT. V lost 0 bases to trimming and J lost 2 bases, with 10 bases between them. The CDR3 spells CASSEAQRRQETQYF. The CDR3 DNA reads as TGTGCCAGCAGTGAAGCGCAAAGGCGGCAAGAGACCCAGTACTTC.

This clonotype was counted at least ten times. The chain employs TRBV11-2 and TRBJ2-1; D not resolved. This CDR3 is built from 14 residues. V was trimmed by 3 bases and J by 4 bases, leaving 10 bases between them. From germline, CDR1 is SGHAT and CDR2 FQNNGV. The DNA for the CDR3 is TGTGCCAGCAGCTTTTTGGGCGCGTACAATGAGCAGTTCTTC. Encoded protein: CASSFLGAYNEQFF.

This sequence joins TRBV4-2 and TRBJ1-5, with D hard to call. The J call may be mistaken, given a closer DNA end match to TRBJ2-3. This CDR3 has 16 amino acids. CDR1 and CDR2 from the germline V gene are LGHNA and YNFKEQ. In nucleotides, the CDR3 is TGTGCCAGCAGCCAAGATGGGCTACAGCCGAATCAGCCCCAGTATTTT. Its translation is CASSQDGLQPNQPQYF.

Comment on this clonotype: A single base separates this from a much larger clone, so it may be a read error. The chain employs TRBV11-1 and TRBJ2-1, with D perhaps matching TRBD1 (6 bases). The CDR3 extends over 15 amino acids. Germline assignment: CDR1 SGHAT and CDR2 FQDESV (reference sequence). V lost 2 bases and J 5 bases, leaving 13 bases between the germline ends. The CDR3 sequence: CASSLTGTHDNEQFF. The DNA of the CDR3 is TGTGCCAGCAGCTTAACCGGGACACATGACAATGAGCAGTTCTTC.

This clonotype appeared a few times. This chain connects TRBV5-6 to TRBJ2-3; no clear D gene. Trimming shortened V by 2 bases and J by 4 bases, and 11 bases separated the two germline ends. CDR3 length equals 14 residues. Germline assignment: CDR1 SGHDT and CDR2 YYEEEE. DNA for the CDR3: TGTGCCAGCAGCTTTGGGTCCAACCCAGATACGCAGTATTTT. Amino acids: CASSFGSNPDTQYF.

This sequence joins TRBV28 and TRBJ2-1, with 7 bases identical to TRBD2. This CDR3 spans 15 amino acids. V lost 6 bases, J lost 0 bases, and 5 bases stayed unmatched. Germline V gene lookup returns CDR1 MDHEN and CDR2 SYDVKM. The CDR3 DNA follows: TGTGCCAGCAGCCAAAGCGGGGTCTCCTACAATGAGCAGTTCTTC. It encodes CASSQSGVSYNEQFF.

The sample holds a few counts of this clonotype. The V and J genes are TRBV10-2 and TRBJ1-2; D is unclear. The CDR3 loop spans 15 amino acids. Germline V gene data show CDR1 as WSHSY and CDR2 as SAAADI. Trimming removed 4 bases at V and 4 bases at J, with 16 bases between. The CDR3 loop is CASSVREGSIYGYTF. In nucleotides, the CDR3 is TGCGCCAGCAGTGTAAGGGAGGGTTCAATCTATGGCTACACCTTC.

Comments on this clonotype: This may come from a read error, since a much larger clone is one base off. The chain carries TRBV11-1 and TRBJ2-3; D call uncertain. Per germline, CDR1 SGHAT and CDR2 FQDESV (reference sequence). CDR3 length: 14 amino acids. The CDR3 DNA reads as TGTGCCAACAGCTTGGAAACTAGCACAGATACGCAGTATTTT. Residues: CANSLETSTDTQYF.

Note on this clonotype: At one end the junction does not follow the germline gene, possibly because of a read error. This sequence joins TRBV6-5 and TRBJ2-3; the D is unclear. This CDR3 spans 11 amino acids. Germline CDR1 is MNHEY and CDR2 is SVGAGI. DNA of the CDR3: TGTGCCAGCAATTATGGGGATACTCAGTATTTT. Protein sequence: CASNYGDTQYF.

A word on this clonotype: At one of its ends the junction is not consistent with the germline gene, which may arise from a read error. The chain links TRBV11-1 to TRBJ2-3; D ambiguous. The CDR3 consists of 15 residues. Germline CDR1 SGHAT, CDR2 FQDESV (reference sequence). This CDR3 reads CASSFTHLNTDTQCF. CDR3 nucleotides: TGTGCCAGCAGCTTTACCCACCTAAACACAGATACGCAGTGTTTT.

There are a few counts of this clonotype. The chain has TRBV4-1 and TRBJ2-3, with 8 bases identical to TRBD1. V lost 4 bases and J lost 5; bases outside the gene matches: 5. From germline, CDR1 is MGHRA and CDR2 YSYEKL. The CDR3 runs 14 residues. The CDR3 loop is CASSRGQDGDTQYF. In nucleotides, the CDR3 is TGCGCCAGCAGCCGGGGACAGGACGGAGATACGCAGTATTTT.

The chain joins TRBV7-9 to TRBJ2-3; 7 nucleotides match TRBD2. The CDR3 runs 14 residues. V lost 7 bases, J lost 0 bases, and 4 bases stayed unmatched. Germline loops: CDR1 SEHNR, CDR2 FQNEAQ (reference sequence). The chain's CDR3 is CASIISGSTDTQYF. The CDR3 region has the DNA TGTGCCAGCATCATTAGCGGGAGCACAGATACGCAGTATTTT.

The chain combines TRBV4-1 with TRBJ1-6, with D uncertain. The CDR3 contains 14 residues. The germline V and J ends were trimmed by 4 bases and 7 bases, with 11 bases remaining between them. CDR1 is MGHRA, CDR2 YSYEKL, per germline. CDR3 in amino acids: CASSPPQVNSPLHF. The CDR3, as DNA: TGCGCCAGCAGCCCCCCGCAGGTGAATTCACCCCTCCACTTT.

J is TRBJ1-1 and V is TRBV6-6; D might be TRBD1 (5 bases). Deletions cut 6 bases from V and 1 base from J, with 9 bases between. The CDR3 is made up of 13 amino acids. The germline gives CDR1 MNHNY, CDR2 SVGAGI (reference sequence). Here the CDR3 reads CASRATENTEAFF. The CDR3 DNA sequence: TGTGCCAGCAGAGCGACAGAGAACACTGAAGCTTTCTTT.

As concerns this clonotype: A single base separates this from a much larger clone, so it may be a read error. J is TRBJ2-1 and V is TRBV29-1, with TRBD2 matching over 10 bases. From germline, CDR1 is SQVTM and CDR2 ANQGSEA. This CDR3 spans 18 amino acids. The V and J ends lost 1 base and 6 bases, in that order; junction bases with no gene match: 15. The CDR3 spells CSVEGGSSGGSFVNEQFF. CDR3 DNA sequence: TGCAGCGTTGAAGGGGGGTCTAGCGGGGGATCCTTTGTCAATGAGCAGTTCTTC.

Details on this clonotype: The conserved closing phenylalanine or tryptophan is absent in this CDR3, likely reflecting a read error. The V call is TRBV11-2, the J call TRBJ2-7; D remains ambiguous. This CDR3 is built from 14 residues. Germline V CDR1 and CDR2: SGHAT, FQNNGV. V was clipped by 5 bases and J by 4 bases, with 15 bases between them. The CDR3 is CASSRHSDLYEQYI. In DNA form, the CDR3 reads TGTGCCAGCAGCCGGCACTCGGACCTATACGAGCAGTACATC.

The chain is built from TRBV6-6 and TRBJ1-5; 7 bases line up with TRBD1. V lost 5 bases, J lost 0 bases, and 4 bases stayed unmatched. This CDR3 comprises 15 residues. Per germline, CDR1 MNHNY and CDR2 SVGAGI (reference sequence). Here the CDR3 reads CASSQTGSSNQPQHF. The CDR3 DNA sequence: TGTGCCAGCAGTCAGACAGGGAGTAGCAATCAGCCCCAGCATTTT.

This clonotype has just one count. At one boundary the junction diverges from the germline segment, which might be a read error. The chain has TRBV2 and TRBJ2-1; 9 positions agree with TRBD2. This CDR3 region has 15 residues. Per the germline V gene, CDR1 is SNHLY and CDR2 is FYNNEI. The CDR3 spells CASIPTSGSYNDQFF. As DNA, the CDR3 is TGTGCCAGCATCCCGACTAGCGGCAGCTACAATGACCAGTTCTTC.

The chain links TRBV29-1 to TRBJ1-2; no clear D. V shed 5 bases and J shed 6 bases, with 7 bases lying between them. Germline V gives CDR1 SQVTM, CDR2 ANQGSEA. The CDR3 length is 10 residues. CDR3 protein: CSVWEDGYTF. DNA of the CDR3: TGCAGCGTTTGGGAGGATGGCTACACCTTC.

This clonotype was found a few times. A much bigger clone sits one base away, suggesting this may be a read error. CDR3 nucleotides: TGTGCCAGCAGCTCGGACTTGTATAGCTTCTTC. Amino acid sequence: CASSSDLYSFF. The chain joins TRBV11-2 to TRBJ2-5; maybe TRBD2 (5 bases). The CDR3 has 11 amino acids. Germline CDR1 SGHAT, CDR2 FQNNGV.